This T cell receptor beta chain came from a study of T-cell memory formation after mild COVID-19. J lost 0 bases, V lost 4 bases, and 8 bases had no gene match. The V gene's germline CDR1 is SGHKS and CDR2 YYEKEE (reference sequence). The CDR3 consists of 17 residues. General study findings and limits: Whereas later expanders leaned CD4+, clones contracting day 15 to 85 showed a balanced CD4/CD8 makeup. Detection of some responders pre-infection suggested pre-existing cross-reactive memory T cells participated.

cDNA libraries for TCR alpha and TCR beta, carrying sample barcodes and UMIs, came from 5'RACE with constant-segment primers. MiXCR, run by TCRdb on the 5' RACE reads, gives a single entry per CDR3 protein. Of some 490,000 distinct CDR3 sequences in the sample, 15% to 20% were seen once. To note about this clonotype: Its specificity is not known.

The chain joins TRBV5-5 to TRBJ2-3; 10 nucleotides line up with TRBD2. This receptor was taken from an adult woman who had mild COVID-19 (a few samples of this study predate the infection). Cell type and time point are not known. The sequencing sample was made of PBMCs or a T cell subset sorted from them (not recorded which). The CDR3 sequence: CASSMTSGLPSTDTQYF. The CDR3 bases are TGTGCCAGCAGCATGACTAGCGGGCTCCCTAGCACAGATACGCAGTATTTT. The full variable domain, its missing parts supplied by reference TRBV5-5 and TRBJ2-3, is DAGVTQSPTHLIKTRGQQVTLRCSPISGHKSVSWYQQVLGQGPQFIFQYYEKEERGRGNFPDRFSARQFPNYSSELNVNALLLGDSALYLCASSMTSGLPSTDTQYFGPGTRLTVL.